The 23 T cell receptor beta chains presented below share a single source sample, sequenced in a study of CD8 T cells in ankylosing spondylitis (TCRdb year 2017). Library preparation used 5' RACE. Sequenced on an Illumina HiSeq 2500. In-frame beta chains were kept once TCRdb had trimmed the public reads at Q25 with fastp and called clones with MiXCR. Every distinct CDR3 protein forms one entry, paired with its most common genes and DNA. This sample lists around 330,000 distinct CDR3 sequences; 9.5% to 13% were detected once. Roughly 9.1% of the sample is held by the ten biggest clonotypes. Source material: blood, either unsorted or a sorted T cell fraction (not recorded which). The receptor source for this set is a female donor with ankylosing spondylitis or in good health (not recorded which).

In its sample, this clonotype was seen a few times. The rearrangement links TRBV10-3 to TRBJ1-5, with a tentative D call TRBD1 (5 bases). This CDR3 has 15 amino acids. With 6 bases removed from V and 0 bases from J, the gap between germline ends came to 12 bases. Looked up from germline, CDR1 is ENHRY and CDR2 is SYGVKD. The CDR3 sequence: CAISRELNSNQPQHF. The CDR3 DNA is TGTGCCATCAGCAGGGAACTTAATAGCAATCAGCCCCAGCATTTT.

Only a few counts were recorded for this clonotype. The chain carries TRBV6-1 and TRBJ2-6; TRBD2 is a possible D gene (6 bases). This CDR3 comprises 15 residues. V dropped 6 bases and J dropped 7 bases, with 16 bases sitting between them. Per the germline V gene, CDR1 is MNHNS and CDR2 is SASEGT. CDR3 residues: CASRGPGVGANVLTF. The CDR3 nucleotides read TGTGCCAGCAGGGGTCCGGGAGTAGGTGCCAACGTCCTGACTTTC.

This clonotype was observed at least ten times. V usage is TRBV27 and J usage is TRBJ2-7; 7 positions agree with TRBD2. Germline loops: CDR1 MNHEY, CDR2 SMNVEV (reference sequence). The V gene end was trimmed by 4 bases and the J gene end by 1 base; junction bases not matched to a gene: 10. CDR3 length: 16 residues. The CDR3 bases are TGTGCCAGCAGTTGGCCAAGGGCGGGAGTTTCCTACGAGCAGTACTTC. Amino acid sequence: CASSWPRAGVSYEQYF.

About this clonotype: This could be a read error, since a much larger clone is one nucleotide away. The rearrangement uses TRBV6-4 and TRBJ2-2; TRBD2 might be the D (5 bases). Germline V lookup: CDR1 MRHNA, CDR2 SNTAGT. CDR3 length: 14 amino acids. The CDR3 region has the DNA TGTGTCAGCAGTGACGGAGGGAACACCGGGGAGCTGTTTTTT. Encoded protein: CVSSDGGNTGELFF.

There are many counts of this clonotype. J is TRBJ2-7 and V is TRBV20-1; D may be TRBD2 (7 bases). The CDR3 is made up of 13 amino acids. Germline CDR1 reads DFQATT; CDR2 reads SNEGSKA (reference sequence). Trimming took 5 bases from V and 0 from J, leaving 11 bases between them. In DNA form, the CDR3 reads TGCAGTGCTGGCGGGGGACACTCCTACGAGCAGTACTTC. Amino acid sequence: CSAGGGHSYEQYF.

This clonotype was observed at least ten times. The chain employs TRBV7-2 and TRBJ2-1; D is tentatively TRBD1 or TRBD2 (5 bases each). Germline V gene lookup returns CDR1 SGHTA and CDR2 FQGNSA. The CDR3 covers 14 residues. The V end was cut by 5 bases, the J end by 9 bases, with 17 bases between. CDR3 loop: CASSAQRGVGEQFF. CDR3 coding DNA: TGTGCCAGCAGCGCGCAGAGGGGAGTGGGTGAGCAGTTCTTC.

The V call is TRBV11-2, the J call TRBJ1-1; D unresolved. The ends were cut back, 0 bases at V and 3 bases at J, with 14 bases in the middle. CDR1 is SGHAT and CDR2 is FQNNGV in the germline V gene. This CDR3 contains 16 residues. CDR3 in amino acids: CASSLDRPRRDTEAFF. The CDR3 coding sequence is TGTGCCAGCAGCTTAGATCGGCCCAGGCGGGACACTGAAGCTTTCTTT. Full variable domain (outside the CDR3, taken from reference TRBV11-2 and TRBJ1-1): EAGVAQSPRYKIIEKRQSVAFWCNPISGHATLYWYQQILGQGPKLLIQFQNNGVVDDSQLPKDRFSAERLKGVDSTLKIQPAKLEDSAVYLCASSLDRPRRDTEAFFGQGTRLTVV.

This clonotype was seen ten or more times. The V and J genes are TRBV29-1 and TRBJ2-7, with 7 bases aligning to TRBD1. Germline V lookup: CDR1 SQVTM, CDR2 ANQGSEA. The J segment lost 3 bases and the V segment lost 7 bases, leaving 3 bases of the junction unmatched. This CDR3 has 11 amino acids. The CDR3 reads CSASGGYEQYF. CDR3 DNA sequence: TGCAGCGCCTCAGGGGGCTACGAGCAGTACTTC.

This clonotype has at least ten counts. The rearrangement uses TRBV20-1 and TRBJ2-3; D remains unclear. The CDR3 length is 13 residues. Germline V gene sequence: CDR1 DFQATT, CDR2 SNEGSKA (reference sequence). V lost 3 bases and J lost 8, with 15 bases in between. The CDR3 region has the DNA TGCAGTGCTAGTCCAAGCGCCCCGGGTACGCAGTATTTT. Translation gives CSASPSAPGTQYF.

This clonotype was seen at least ten times. The gene calls are TRBV6-2 or TRBV6-3 and TRBJ1-6; 8 bases are a match to TRBD1. In germline, CDR1 is MNHEY, CDR2 SVGEGT. The CDR3 consists of 21 residues. The V segment lost 6 bases and the J segment 0 bases; nucleotides outside the gene matches: 19. The CDR3 nucleotides read TGTGCCAGCAGCCGAAGGCAATTGCCGGGACAGGCGAGCTCCTATAATTCACCCCTCCACTTT. Residues: CASSRRQLPGQASSYNSPLHF.

This chain links TRBV6-5 with TRBJ1-4; D unresolved. V lost 2 bases and J 0 bases, leaving 16 bases between the germline ends. There are 18 residues in the CDR3. Germline loops: CDR1 MNHEY, CDR2 SVGAGI. The CDR3 loop is CASSYRRWREATNEKLFF. CDR3 coding DNA: TGTGCCAGCAGTTACAGACGCTGGAGGGAGGCAACTAATGAAAAACTGTTTTTT.

This clonotype was counted at least ten times. The chain employs TRBV20-1 and TRBJ1-4, with unresolved D. The length of the CDR3 is 13 residues. Germline assignment: CDR1 DFQATT and CDR2 SNEGSKA (reference sequence). V gave up 0 bases and J gave up 8 bases, with 10 bases separating them. CDR3 region: CSAREELREKLFF. The CDR3 nucleotides read TGCAGTGCTAGAGAGGAGCTAAGGGAAAAACTGTTTTTT.

The rearrangement uses TRBV7-6 and TRBJ1-6; 7 bases agree with TRBD1. Looked up from germline, CDR1 is SGHVS and CDR2 is FNYEAQ. This CDR3 spans 14 amino acids. The V gene end was trimmed by 5 bases and the J gene end by 6 bases; junction bases not matched to a gene: 4. The CDR3 DNA is TGTGCCAGCAGCCCCGGGACAGCTAATTCACCCCTCCACTTT. Translation: CASSPGTANSPLHF.

The gene calls are TRBV5-1 and TRBJ2-7; D assignment may be TRBD1 or TRBD2 (5 bases each). CDR1 and CDR2 from the germline V gene are SGHRS and YFSETQ. This CDR3 comprises 15 residues. Trimming removed 7 bases from V and 3 bases from J, with 20 bases in between. CDR3 bases: TGCGCCAGCCACTCGGGGCCAGGACTTAACTACGAGCAGTACTTC. Amino acid sequence: CASHSGPGLNYEQYF. Complete variable domain (other parts from reference TRBV5-1 and TRBJ2-7): KAGVTQTPRYLIKTRGQQVTLSCSPISGHRSVSWYQQTPGQGLQFLFEYFSETQRNKGNFPGRFSGRQFSNSRSEMNVSTLELGDSALYLCASHSGPGLNYEQYFGPGTRLTVT.

In this sample, this clonotype turned up a few times. The V and J genes are TRBV5-5 and TRBJ2-2, with D maybe TRBD1 (6 bases). Germline lookup yields CDR1 SGHKS and CDR2 YYEKEE (reference sequence). The CDR3 extends over 16 amino acids. The V and J ends lost 0 bases and 8 bases respectively, with 17 bases between them. The CDR3, as DNA: TGTGCCAGCAGCTTGGATATGGGGGCCAAGATTGGGGAGCTGTTTTTT. It specifies CASSLDMGAKIGELFF.

This clonotype was counted a single time. This may come from a read error, since a much larger clone is one base off. The chain's CDR3 is CASSLFENTGEPFF. The CDR3 DNA reads TGTGCCAGCAGCTTATTCGAAAACACCGGGGAGCCGTTTTTT. J is TRBJ2-2 and V is TRBV7-2; possible D gene TRBD2, 5 bases. CDR1 is SGHTA, CDR2 FQGNSA, per germline. The CDR3 consists of 14 residues. Full variable domain (rest looked up from reference TRBV7-2 and TRBJ2-2): GAGVSQSPSNKVTEKGKDVELRCDPISGHTALYWYRQSLGQGLEFLIYFQGNSAPDKSGLPSDRFSAERTGGSVSTLTIQRTQQEDSAVYLCASSLFENTGEPFFGEGSRLTVL.

As concerns this clonotype: One base away lies a much larger clone, so this may be a sequencing read error. The chain joins TRBV5-1 to TRBJ1-4; no firm D call. The CDR3 spans 15 residues. The V gene's germline CDR1 is SGHRS and CDR2 YFSETQ. The DNA of the CDR3 is TGCGCCAGCAGCAAGGAGGCTCCGGGAAGGGAAAAACTGTCTTTT. Amino acids: CASSKEAPGREKLSF. The complete variable domain, with remaining parts taken from reference TRBV5-1 and TRBJ1-4, reads KAGVTQTPRYLIKTRGQQVTLSCSPISGHRSVSWYQQTPGQGLQFLFEYFSETQRNKGNFPGRFSGRQFSNSRSEMNVSTLELGDSALYLCASSKEAPGREKLSFGSGTQLSVL.

This clonotype was seen more than once but under ten times. The J gene is TRBJ2-1, the V gene TRBV19, with 9 bases matching TRBD2. Germline values: CDR1 LNHDA, CDR2 SQIVND (reference sequence). This CDR3 is built from 15 residues. The ends lost 10 bases at V and 2 bases at J; junction bases unmatched: 9. The DNA for the CDR3 is TGTGCCACTCGCCCTTTAGCGGGGGCCTACAATGAGCAGTTCTTC. Translating gives CATRPLAGAYNEQFF.

This clonotype was counted only a few times. The chain recombines TRBV20-1 with TRBJ2-3; 9 bases align to TRBD1. J lost 1 base, V lost 6 bases, and 2 bases had no gene match. The CDR3 runs to 13 residues. Germline loops: CDR1 DFQATT, CDR2 SNEGSKA (reference sequence). CDR3 in DNA: TGCAGTGCCAGGACAGGGGGCACAGATACGCAGTATTTT. This encodes CSARTGGTDTQYF.

Many counts were recorded for this clonotype. J is TRBJ2-5 and V is TRBV20-1; D is possibly TRBD2 (6 bases). Trimming cost V 6 bases and J 5 bases, with 22 bases left between them. Germline loops: CDR1 DFQATT, CDR2 SNEGSKA (reference sequence). The CDR3 sequence is 15 residues long. In DNA, the CDR3 is TGCAGTGCCAGCCGGGACTTTACACCGGGTGAGACCCAGTACTTC. Translating it yields CSASRDFTPGETQYF.

This clonotype has a handful of counts. V is TRBV4-3 and J is TRBJ2-7; the match to TRBD2 covers 11 bases. The germline V gene has CDR1 LGHNA and CDR2 YSLEER. The V and J ends lost 0 bases and 4 bases, in that order; junction bases with no gene match: 5. The CDR3 loop spans 16 amino acids. The CDR3, as DNA: TGCGCCAGCAGCCAAGATGAAACTAGCGGGAGTTACGAGCAGTACTTC. This encodes CASSQDETSGSYEQYF.

Many counts were recorded for this clonotype. V and J are TRBV5-1 and TRBJ1-1, with 7 bases matching TRBD1. V shed 1 base and J 8 bases; nucleotides not matched to a gene: 8. The CDR3 runs 14 residues. Germline CDR1 SGHRS, CDR2 YFSETQ. CDR3 in amino acids: CASSLRQGKSEAFF. The CDR3 DNA reads as TGCGCCAGCAGCTTGAGACAGGGAAAGAGCGAAGCTTTCTTT.

This clonotype was picked up a small number of times. The J gene is TRBJ1-2, the V gene TRBV24-1; D may be TRBD1 (5 bases). CDR3 size: 13 residues. The V gene's germline CDR1 is KGHDR and CDR2 SFDVKD. V gave up 5 bases and J gave up 4 bases, with 10 bases separating them. This chain's CDR3 is CATSGRGGYGYTF. DNA of the CDR3: TGTGCCACCAGTGGTAGGGGTGGCTATGGCTACACCTTC.